One and the same sample provided the 10 T cell receptor beta chains below, sequenced in a study of blood T cell repertoires in COVID-19. TCRdb keeps only in-frame clones here, not all; method: immunoSEQ multiplex PCR. The sample consists of about 290,000 clones, about 85% of them appearing once. Input material: peripheral blood. These receptors all stem from a woman between 45 and 60 years old with active or convalescent COVID-19.

The rearrangement links TRBV4-1 to TRBJ2-1; TRBD2 is a possible D gene (6 bases). This CDR3 is 20 amino acids long. The germline V gene has CDR1 MGHRA and CDR2 YSYEKL. Trimming took 2 bases from V and 0 from J, leaving 23 bases between them. CDR3 nucleotide sequence: TGCGCCAGCAGCCAAAGAGGACTACCTGCGGGGTCGAGCTCCTACAATGAGCAGTTCTTC. It yields the protein CASSQRGLPAGSSSYNEQFF.

This chain's CDR3 is CASSGWAGKESPLHF. CDR3 nucleotide sequence: TGTGCCAGTTCGGGATGGGCGGGGAAAGAGTCACCCCTCCACTTT. The chain is built from TRBV19 and TRBJ1-6, with D unresolved. CDR1 and CDR2 from the germline V gene are LNHDA and SQIVND (reference sequence). This CDR3 spans 15 amino acids. Trimming took 8 bases from V and 10 from J, leaving 21 bases between them.

The DNA for the CDR3 is TGCGCCAGCAGCTTGTCCGGACAAAGAAATCAGCCCCAGCATTTT. Translation gives CASSLSGQRNQPQHF. The chain recombines TRBV5-1 with TRBJ1-5, with D possibly TRBD1 on 5 matching bases. Germline CDR1 SGHRS, CDR2 YFSETQ. With 1 base removed from V and 4 bases from J, the gap between germline ends came to 12 bases. The CDR3 covers 15 residues.

This chain links TRBV6-5 with TRBJ1-2; 10 bases align to TRBD1. The CDR3 loop spans 13 amino acids. V was clipped by 6 bases and J by 2 bases; unmatched bases: 0. The germline gives CDR1 MNHEY, CDR2 SVGAGI. The CDR3 spells CASRDRGNYGYTF. In DNA, the CDR3 is TGTGCCAGCAGGGACAGGGGGAACTATGGCTACACCTTC.

V usage is TRBV7-2 and J usage is TRBJ2-3; possible D gene TRBD1, 5 bases. V gave up 4 bases and J gave up 1 base, with 18 bases separating them. CDR3 length: 17 amino acids. Germline assignment: CDR1 SGHTA and CDR2 FQGNSA. CDR3 bases: TGTGCCAGCAGCTCCGTGAGTAAGGGGATGGGCACAGATACGCAGTATTTT. It is translated as CASSSVSKGMGTDTQYF.

The gene calls are TRBV5-1 and TRBJ1-1, with D uncertain. The germline V gene has CDR1 SGHRS and CDR2 YFSETQ. Trimming left V 5 bases short and J 1 base short, with 12 bases between. The CDR3 contains 14 residues. In nucleotides, the CDR3 is TGCGCCAGCAGTTACCAAACAGCGAACACTGAAGCTTTCTTT. Amino acid sequence: CASSYQTANTEAFF.

In its sample, this clone was seen once. The genes are TRBV12-5 and TRBJ2-3, with D possibly being TRBD1 (8 bases). Germline values: CDR1 LGHNT, CDR2 FRNRAP. The CDR3 has 19 residues. V was pared by 6 bases and J by 1 base, with 26 bases between. The CDR3 region is CASGIFHRGGILRTDTQYF. CDR3 DNA: TGTGCTAGTGGCATATTCCACAGGGGGGGCATCCTACGCACAGATACGCAGTATTTT.

This clone has just one count. The CDR3 loop reads CASSPTGVGETQYF. The DNA for the CDR3 is TGCGCCAGCAGCCCGACAGGGGTCGGAGAGACCCAGTACTTC. The rearrangement links TRBV4-1 to TRBJ2-5, with 8 bases aligning to TRBD1. V was clipped by 4 bases and J by 4 bases; unmatched bases: 5. This CDR3 comprises 14 residues. Germline V CDR1 and CDR2: MGHRA, YSYEKL.

The chain has TRBV13 and TRBJ2-1; D is perhaps TRBD2 (6 bases). V was clipped by 4 bases and J by 2 bases, with 15 bases between them. Germline CDR1 PRHDT, CDR2 FYEKMQ (reference sequence). The CDR3 has 16 amino acids. CDR3 protein: CASSSSGTHAYNEQFF. DNA for the CDR3: TGTGCCAGCAGCTCGTCCGGGACTCATGCCTACAATGAGCAGTTCTTC. The full variable domain, its missing parts supplied by reference TRBV13 and TRBJ2-1, is AAGVIQSPRHLIKEKRETATLKCYPIPRHDTVYWYQQGPGQDPQFLISFYEKMQSDKGSIPDRFSAQQFSDYHSELNMSSLELGDSALYFCASSSSGTHAYNEQFFGPGTRLTVL.

V gene TRBV19 combines with J gene TRBJ2-5; the D is unclear. The CDR3 has 12 amino acids. CDR1 is LNHDA, CDR2 SQIVND, per germline (reference sequence). V lost 3 bases, J lost 4 bases, and 6 bases lay in between. The CDR3 protein is CASSIRGETQYF. The CDR3 nucleotides read TGTGCCAGTAGTATTAGAGGAGAGACCCAGTACTTC. The variable domain in full, with the rest retrieved from reference TRBV19 and TRBJ2-5, is DGGITQSPKYLFRKEGQNVTLSCEQNLNHDAMYWYRQDPGQGLRLIYYSQIVNDFQKGDIAEGYSVSREKKESFPLTVTSAQKNPTAFYLCASSIRGETQYFGPGTRLLVL.